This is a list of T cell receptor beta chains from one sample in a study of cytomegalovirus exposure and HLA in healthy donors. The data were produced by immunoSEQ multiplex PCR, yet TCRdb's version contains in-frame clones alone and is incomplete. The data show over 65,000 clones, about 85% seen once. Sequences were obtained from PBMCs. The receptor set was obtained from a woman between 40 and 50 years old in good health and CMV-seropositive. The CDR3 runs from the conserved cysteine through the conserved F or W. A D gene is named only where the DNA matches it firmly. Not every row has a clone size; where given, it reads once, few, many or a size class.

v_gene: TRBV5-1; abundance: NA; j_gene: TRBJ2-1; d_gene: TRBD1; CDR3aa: CASSRTGGREQFF; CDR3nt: TGCGCCAGCAGCCGTACAGGGGGCCGGGAGCAGTTCTTC
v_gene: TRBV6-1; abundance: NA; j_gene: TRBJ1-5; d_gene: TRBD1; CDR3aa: CASSGGPGQGQNQPQHF; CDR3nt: TGTGCCAGCAGTGGGGGTCCGGGACAGGGACAAAATCAGCCCCAGCATTTT
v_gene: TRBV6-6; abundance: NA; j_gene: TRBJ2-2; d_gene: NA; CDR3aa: CASSIRTGELFF; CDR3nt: TGTGCCAGCAGTATCCGGACCGGGGAGCTGTTTTTT
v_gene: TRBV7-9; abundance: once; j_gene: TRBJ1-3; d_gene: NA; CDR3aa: CASSPRQAFSGNTIYF; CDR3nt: TGTGCCAGCAGCCCGAGACAGGCGTTCTCTGGAAACACCATATATTTT
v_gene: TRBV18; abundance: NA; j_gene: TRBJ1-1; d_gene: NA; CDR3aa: CASSPLGHRMNTEAFF; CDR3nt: TGTGCCAGCTCACCCCTTGGACACCGCATGAACACTGAAGCTTTCTTT
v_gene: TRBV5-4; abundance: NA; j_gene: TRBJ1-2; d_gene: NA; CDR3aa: CASSLEAGAVPIYGYTF; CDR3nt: TGTGCCAGCAGCCTGGAAGCAGGGGCCGTCCCCATCTATGGCTACACCTTC
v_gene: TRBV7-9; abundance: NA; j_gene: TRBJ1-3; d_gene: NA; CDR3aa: CASSLESGRVGNTIYF; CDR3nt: TGTGCCAGCAGCTTAGAAAGTGGCAGGGTTGGAAACACCATATATTTT
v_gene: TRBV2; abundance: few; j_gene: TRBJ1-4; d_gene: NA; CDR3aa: CASSGGQGGEKLFF; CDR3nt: TGTGCCAGCAGTGGGGGGCAGGGTGGGGAAAAACTGTTTTTT
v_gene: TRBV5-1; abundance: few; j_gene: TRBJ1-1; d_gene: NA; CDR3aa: CASSLGGAASTHEAFF; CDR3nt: TGCGCCAGCAGCTTGGGGGGCGCAGCGAGCACGCATGAAGCTTTCTTT
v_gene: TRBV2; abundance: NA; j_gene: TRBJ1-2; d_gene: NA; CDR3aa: CASSEAAGYYGYTF; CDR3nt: TGTGCCAGCAGTGAAGCCGCAGGATACTATGGCTACACCTTC
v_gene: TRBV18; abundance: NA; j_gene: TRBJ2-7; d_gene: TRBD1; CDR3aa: CASSRSDGQGLHEQYF; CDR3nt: TGTGCCAGCTCCCGCTCCGACGGACAGGGTCTTCACGAGCAGTACTTC
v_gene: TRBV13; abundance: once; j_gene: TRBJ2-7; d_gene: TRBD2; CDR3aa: CASSKLAKYEQYF; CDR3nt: TGTGCCAGCAGTAAACTAGCGAAGTACGAGCAGTACTTC
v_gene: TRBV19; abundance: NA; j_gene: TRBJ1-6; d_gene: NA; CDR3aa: CASSTLPPGVDNSPLHF; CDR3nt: TGTGCCAGTAGTACCTTACCCCCAGGGGTCGATAATTCACCCCTCCACTTT
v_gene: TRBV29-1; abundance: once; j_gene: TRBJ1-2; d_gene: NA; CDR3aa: CSVEVGHAGYGYTF; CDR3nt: TGCAGCGTTGAAGTGGGCCACGCCGGCTATGGCTACACCTTC
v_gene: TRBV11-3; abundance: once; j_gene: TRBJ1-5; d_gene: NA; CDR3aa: CASSRSSSNQPQHF; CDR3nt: TGTGCCAGCAGCCGGTCTAGTAGCAATCAGCCCCAGCATTTT
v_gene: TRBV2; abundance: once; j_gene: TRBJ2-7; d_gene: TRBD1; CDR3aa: CASTRDRGSSYEQYF; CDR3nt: TGTGCCAGCACCCGCGACAGGGGAAGCTCCTACGAGCAGTACTTC
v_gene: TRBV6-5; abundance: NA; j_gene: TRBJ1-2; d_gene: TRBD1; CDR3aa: CASRPGTAFGGYTF; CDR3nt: TGTGCCAGCAGACCCGGGACAGCGTTTGGTGGCTACACCTTC
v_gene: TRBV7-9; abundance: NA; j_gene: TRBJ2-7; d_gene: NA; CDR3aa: CPSSLSSAHSYEQYF; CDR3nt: TGTCCCAGCAGCCTCTCTAGCGCCCACTCCTACGAGCAGTACTTC
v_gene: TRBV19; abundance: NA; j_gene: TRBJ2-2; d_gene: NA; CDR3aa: CASTSPSTTTGELFF; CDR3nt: TGTGCCAGTACTTCTCCTAGCACTACCACCGGGGAGCTGTTTTTT
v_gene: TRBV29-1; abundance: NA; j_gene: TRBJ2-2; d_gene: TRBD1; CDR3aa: CSASRGQALTGELFF; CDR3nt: TGCAGCGCCTCGAGAGGACAGGCGCTCACCGGGGAGCTGTTTTTT
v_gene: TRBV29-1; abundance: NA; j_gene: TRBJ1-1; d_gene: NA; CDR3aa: CSVERNRNTEAFF; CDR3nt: TGCAGCGTGGAACGGAACAGAAACACTGAAGCTTTCTTT
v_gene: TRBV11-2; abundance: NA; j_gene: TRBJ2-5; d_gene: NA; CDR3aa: CASSLRGDGETQYF; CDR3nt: TGTGCCAGCAGTCTCAGGGGAGATGGGGAGACCCAGTACTTC
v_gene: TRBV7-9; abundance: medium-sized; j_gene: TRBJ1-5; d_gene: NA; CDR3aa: CASSLSGNNQPQHF; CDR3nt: TGTGCCAGCAGCTTATCAGGGAACAATCAGCCCCAGCATTTT
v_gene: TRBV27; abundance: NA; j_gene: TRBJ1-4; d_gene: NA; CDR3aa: CASSTAGAGEKLFF; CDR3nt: TGTGCCAGCAGTACGGCAGGGGCTGGGGAAAAACTGTTTTTT
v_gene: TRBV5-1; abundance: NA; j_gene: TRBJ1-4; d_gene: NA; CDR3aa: CASSLQGRNEKLFF; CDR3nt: TGCGCCAGCAGCCTTCAGGGTCGAAATGAAAAACTGTTTTTT
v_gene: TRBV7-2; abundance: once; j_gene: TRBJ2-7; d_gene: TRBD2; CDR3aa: CASSYFGGSYEQYF; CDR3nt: TGTGCCAGCAGCTACTTCGGGGGGTCCTACGAGCAGTACTTC
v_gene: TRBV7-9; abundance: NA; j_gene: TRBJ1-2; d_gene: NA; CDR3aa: CASMEGTGYGYTF; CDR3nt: TGTGCCAGCATGGAGGGGACGGGCTATGGCTACACCTTC
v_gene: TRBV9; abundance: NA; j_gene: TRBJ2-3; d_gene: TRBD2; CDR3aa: CASSVSGGGSTDTQYF; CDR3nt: TGTGCCAGCAGCGTGAGCGGGGGGGGAAGCACAGATACGCAGTATTTT
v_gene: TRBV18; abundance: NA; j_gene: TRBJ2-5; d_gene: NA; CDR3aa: CASSPPAETQYF; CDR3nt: TGTGCCAGCTCACCACCGGCAGAGACCCAGTACTTC
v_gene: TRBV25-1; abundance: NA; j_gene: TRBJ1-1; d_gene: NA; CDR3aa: CASSDPNSGNTEAFF; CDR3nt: TGTGCCAGCAGTGACCCCAATTCAGGGAACACTGAAGCTTTCTTT
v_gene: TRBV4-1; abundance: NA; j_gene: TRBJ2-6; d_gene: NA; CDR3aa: CASSQGAGDPSGANVLTF; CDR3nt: TGCGCCAGCAGCCAAGGGGCAGGGGACCCCTCTGGGGCCAACGTCCTGACTTTC
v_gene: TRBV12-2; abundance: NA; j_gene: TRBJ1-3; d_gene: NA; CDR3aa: CASRPGQAHVLFSGNTIYF; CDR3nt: TGTGCAAGTCGCCCAGGACAGGCGCACGTACTCTTCTCTGGAAACACCATATATTTT
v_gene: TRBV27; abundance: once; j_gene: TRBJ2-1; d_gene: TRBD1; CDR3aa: CASSLYRGQGANEQFF; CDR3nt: TGTGCCAGCAGTTTATATCGTGGACAGGGGGCCAATGAGCAGTTCTTC
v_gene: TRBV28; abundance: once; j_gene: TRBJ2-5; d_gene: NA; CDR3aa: CASSLGGTLGVETQYF; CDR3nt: TGTGCCAGCAGTTTGGGTGGGACTCTTGGGGTAGAGACCCAGTACTTC
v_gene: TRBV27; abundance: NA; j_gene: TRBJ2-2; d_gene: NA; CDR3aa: CASSWARGPANTGELFF; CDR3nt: TGTGCCAGCAGTTGGGCGCGGGGGCCCGCGAACACCGGGGAGCTGTTTTTT
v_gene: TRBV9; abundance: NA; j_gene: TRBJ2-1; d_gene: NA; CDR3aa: CASNGAGEQFF; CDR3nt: TGTGCCAGCAACGGAGCCGGTGAGCAGTTCTTC
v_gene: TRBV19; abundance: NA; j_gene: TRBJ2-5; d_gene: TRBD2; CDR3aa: CASSPSGEETQYF; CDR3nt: TGTGCCAGTAGTCCCAGCGGGGAAGAGACCCAGTACTTC
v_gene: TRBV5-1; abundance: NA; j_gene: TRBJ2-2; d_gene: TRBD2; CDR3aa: CASSPSGSSGELFF; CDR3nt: TGCGCCAGCAGCCCTAGCGGGAGCAGCGGGGAGCTGTTTTTT
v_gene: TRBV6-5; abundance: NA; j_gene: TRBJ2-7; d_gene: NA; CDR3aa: CASSGGFHEQYF; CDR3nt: TGTGCCAGCAGTGGGGGGTTCCACGAGCAGTACTTC
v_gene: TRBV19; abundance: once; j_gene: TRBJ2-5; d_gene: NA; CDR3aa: CASSIRQAQETQYF; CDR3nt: TGTGCCAGTAGTATTCGGCAGGCTCAAGAGACCCAGTACTTC
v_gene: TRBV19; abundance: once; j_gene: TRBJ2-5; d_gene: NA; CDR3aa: CASSIDGEETQYF; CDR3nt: TGTGCCAGTAGTATAGACGGGGAAGAGACCCAGTACTTC
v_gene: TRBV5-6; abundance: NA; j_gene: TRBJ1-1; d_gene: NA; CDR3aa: CASSLGGMNTEAFF; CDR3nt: TGTGCCAGCAGCTTGGGAGGAATGAACACTGAAGCTTTCTTT
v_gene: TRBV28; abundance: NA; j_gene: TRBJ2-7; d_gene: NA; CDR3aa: CASSLRPSGEQYF; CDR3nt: TGTGCCAGCAGTTTAAGGCCCAGCGGGGAGCAGTACTTC
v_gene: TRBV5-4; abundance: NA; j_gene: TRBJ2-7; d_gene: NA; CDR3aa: CASSLVDSIYEQYF; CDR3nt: TGTGCCAGCAGCTTGGTAGATTCTATCTACGAGCAGTACTTC
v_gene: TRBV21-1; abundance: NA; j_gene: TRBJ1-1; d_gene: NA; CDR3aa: CASSNGQELATEAFF; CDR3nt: TGTGCCAGCAGCAACGGACAGGAGCTCGCCACTGAAGCTTTCTTT